One sample yielded the 13 T cell receptor beta chains listed below, sequenced in a study of cytomegalovirus exposure and HLA in healthy donors. The study ran its PCR with 60 Vbeta and 13 Jbeta primers. Only in-frame clones appear in the TCRdb table, and some are missing; sequencing was by immunoSEQ multiplex PCR. The table records about 160,000 clones, 68% of them present only once. Sequenced input: PBMCs. The receptor source for this set is a man in his fifties in good health and CMV-seronegative.

This clone appeared a few times. The rearrangement uses TRBV7-2 and TRBJ2-7; D is possibly TRBD2 (6 bases). Per germline, CDR1 SGHTA and CDR2 FQGNSA. Trimming shortened V by 3 bases and J by 0 bases, and 9 bases separated the two germline ends. The CDR3 spans 14 residues. CDR3 sequence reads: CASSFGGASYEQYF. CDR3 sequence (DNA): TGTGCCAGCAGCTTCGGGGGAGCCTCCTACGAGCAGTACTTC.

The J gene is TRBJ1-1, the V gene TRBV18; D is possibly TRBD1 (6 bases). The CDR3 runs 16 residues. Between the trimmed V and J ends, which lost 3 bases and 4 bases, there was a span of 18 bases. CDR1 is KGHSH and CDR2 is LQKENI in the germline V gene. In nucleotides, the CDR3 is TGTGCCAGCTCACCCCCGGGGCAGCTCAGGGGCACTGAAGCTTTCTTT. This gives the protein CASSPPGQLRGTEAFF.

Of note for this clone: The junction and the germline gene differ at one end; a read error may be behind it. The gene calls are TRBV7-7 and TRBJ2-7; 9 bases are shared with TRBD1. This CDR3 has 14 amino acids. Germline CDR1 reads SSHAT; CDR2 reads FNYEAQ (reference sequence). CDR3 nucleotides: TGTGCTAGCAGCTTCGGGACAGGGTCCTACGAGCAGTACTTC. Its protein is CASSFGTGSYEQYF.

This sequence joins TRBV4-1 and TRBJ1-2; 8 positions agree with TRBD1. V lost 1 base, J lost 6 bases, and 13 bases stayed unmatched. This CDR3 spans 17 amino acids. Germline values: CDR1 MGHRA, CDR2 YSYEKL. The CDR3 loop is CASSQAGQGAHGDGYTF. In nucleotides, the CDR3 is TGCGCCAGCAGCCAAGCGGGGCAGGGGGCGCATGGTGATGGCTACACCTTC.

The rearrangement joins TRBV7-2 to TRBJ2-7, with TRBD1 identical over 7 bases. Germline assignment: CDR1 SGHTA and CDR2 FQGNSA. With 5 bases clipped from V and 2 bases from J, the junction kept 9 bases outside the gene matches. CDR3 length equals 15 residues. The CDR3 sequence: CASSPAGTVTYEQYF. The CDR3 nucleotides read TGTGCCAGCAGCCCAGCCGGGACAGTAACCTACGAGCAGTACTTC.

The CDR3 region is CASSFGDRSSYEQYF. The CDR3 region has the DNA TGTGCCAGCAGCTTTGGGGACAGGTCCTCCTACGAGCAGTACTTC. The rearrangement uses TRBV5-6 and TRBJ2-7; 8 bases match TRBD1. V was pared by 2 bases and J by 0 bases, with 4 bases of the junction left unmatched. The CDR3 covers 15 residues. The germline V gene has CDR1 SGHDT and CDR2 YYEEEE.

This chain uses TRBV4-1 with TRBJ2-3, with 7 positions matching TRBD2. Trimming at V came to 0 bases and at J to 8 bases, leaving 11 bases not matched to a gene. Germline CDR1 MGHRA, CDR2 YSYEKL. This CDR3 has 16 amino acids. This chain's CDR3 is CASSQDGIAGRGTQYF. As DNA, the CDR3 is TGCGCCAGCAGCCAAGATGGAATAGCGGGCCGGGGTACGCAGTATTTT.

The CDR3 reads CASQFTGGAHYEQYF. The CDR3 bases are TGTGCCAGCCAATTTACAGGGGGGGCTCACTACGAGCAGTACTTC. The rearrangement links TRBV28 to TRBJ2-7; a weak D match, TRBD1 (8 bases). CDR1 and CDR2 from the germline V gene are MDHEN and SYDVKM. V was shortened by 8 bases and J by 3 bases, with 20 bases between the two germline ends. The CDR3 has 15 amino acids.

J is TRBJ2-3 and V is TRBV7-2; D is perhaps TRBD1 (6 bases). Germline-derived CDR1 and CDR2 are SGHTA and FQGNSA. V was cut by 4 bases and J by 3 bases, with 14 bases left in between. CDR3 length: 15 amino acids. The CDR3 sequence is CASSSQQGSTDTQYF. CDR3 sequence (DNA): TGTGCCAGCAGCTCCCAACAGGGTTCAACAGATACGCAGTATTTT.

The chain carries TRBV5-1 and TRBJ1-4; D is possibly TRBD1 (6 bases). Per the germline V gene, CDR1 is SGHRS and CDR2 is YFSETQ. CDR3 length equals 15 residues. The V end was cut by 3 bases, the J end by 1 base, with 10 bases between. CDR3 in DNA: TGCGCCAGCAGCTCCACAGGGTTAACTAATGAAAAACTGTTTTTT. Protein product: CASSSTGLTNEKLFF. The whole variable domain, remainder taken from reference TRBV5-1 and TRBJ1-4, is KAGVTQTPRYLIKTRGQQVTLSCSPISGHRSVSWYQQTPGQGLQFLFEYFSETQRNKGNFPGRFSGRQFSNSRSEMNVSTLELGDSALYLCASSSTGLTNEKLFFGSGTQLSVL.

In regard to this clone: The junction differs from germline at one of its ends, possibly a read error. The sample holds other DNA sequences that translate to the same CDR3. This chain uses TRBV27 with TRBJ1-5; 9 bases align to TRBD1. This CDR3 is built from 16 residues. Per germline, CDR1 MNHEY and CDR2 SMNVEV (reference sequence). The CDR3, as DNA: TGTGCCAGCAGTTTATCGGTACAGGGGGCTGGTCAGCCCCAGCATTTC. Amino acids: CASSLSVQGAGQPQHF.

The chain recombines TRBV6-6 with TRBJ2-3; 7 bases are shared with TRBD1. The V gene end was trimmed by 2 bases and the J gene end by 0 bases; junction bases not matched to a gene: 2. The CDR3 sequence is 15 residues long. Germline CDR1 and CDR2: MNHNY and SVGAGI (reference sequence). In DNA, the CDR3 is TGTGCCAGCAGTTACCGGGGACAGAGCACAGATACGCAGTATTTT. Protein product: CASSYRGQSTDTQYF.

The chain employs TRBV5-1 and TRBJ2-1, with 12 positions matching TRBD2. The germline V gene encodes CDR1 SGHRS and CDR2 YFSETQ. CDR3 length: 16 residues. After removal of 0 bases from V and 7 bases from J, the junction contained 5 bases not matched to a gene. The CDR3 loop is CASSLEASGGVNEQFF. The CDR3 coding sequence is TGCGCCAGCAGCTTGGAGGCTAGCGGGGGGGTTAATGAGCAGTTCTTC. The full variable domain, rest sourced from reference TRBV5-1 and TRBJ2-1, is KAGVTQTPRYLIKTRGQQVTLSCSPISGHRSVSWYQQTPGQGLQFLFEYFSETQRNKGNFPGRFSGRQFSNSRSEMNVSTLELGDSALYLCASSLEASGGVNEQFFGPGTRLTVL.